The 29 T cell receptor beta chains given below trace back to one sample, sequenced in a study of T cells in Graves' hyperthyroidism and ophthalmopathy. Amplified regions were TCR beta CDR3 sequences from RNA transcripts. During a first-round RT-PCR of the TCR CDR3, the HTBI primer set was used. TCRdb re-called the multiplex PCR reads with MiXCR, one entry per CDR3 protein. The repertoire includes roughly 840,000 distinct CDR3 sequences, approximately 40% of them detected once, and 7.5% to 9.5% sits in the top ten. The sequencing input was blood. The receptors were sampled from a man between 18 and 29 years old with Graves' hyperthyroidism.

For this clonotype: Compared with germline, one end of the junction differs, possibly owing to a read error. V and J are TRBV4-1 and TRBJ2-7, with D perhaps matching TRBD2 (6 bases). The CDR3 contains 14 residues. CDR1 and CDR2 from the germline V gene are MGHRA and YSYEKL. CDR3 in DNA: TGTGCCAGCAGCCAAGATCACGGCGGGGACGAGCAGTACTTC. Amino acids: CASSQDHGGDEQYF.

This clonotype was counted only a few times. The chain joins TRBV7-9 to TRBJ1-5; 8 positions agree with TRBD1. Per the germline V gene, CDR1 is SEHNR and CDR2 is FQNEAQ (reference sequence). V was pared by 5 bases and J by 16 bases, with 16 bases of the junction left unmatched. The CDR3 extends over 14 amino acids. Written as DNA, the CDR3 is TGTGCCAGCAGCCCCCCTAACATAAACAGGGGGACCCATTTT. It codes for CASSPPNINRGTHF.

There are a few counts of this clonotype. The rearrangement uses TRBV6-5 and TRBJ2-5; 7 bases map to TRBD1. Germline V gene sequence: CDR1 MNHEY, CDR2 SVGAGI. The J segment lost 5 bases and the V segment lost 7 bases, leaving 10 bases of the junction unmatched. This CDR3 has 14 residues. In DNA, the CDR3 is TGTGCCAGCACCGTGCCAGGGGGTAGGGAGACCCAGTACTTC. Translation: CASTVPGGRETQYF.

The gene calls are TRBV4-3 and TRBJ2-5; the D gene is possibly TRBD1 (5 bases). The CDR3 runs to 15 residues. The germline V and J ends were trimmed by 1 base and 5 bases, with 14 bases remaining between them. The germline CDR1 and CDR2 sequences are LGHNA and YSLEER. CDR3 DNA: TGCGCCAGCAGCCAAGTCCCAGGGATGGGGGAGACCCAGTACTTC. Protein: CASSQVPGMGETQYF.

About this clonotype itself: A single base separates this from a much larger clone, so it may be a read error. The chain carries TRBV7-7 and TRBJ2-7; D perhaps matches TRBD1 (5 bases). The germline CDR1 and CDR2 sequences are SSHAT and FNYEAQ (reference sequence). This CDR3 region has 14 residues. The CDR3 reads CASSPGAAPYEQYF. CDR3 DNA: TGTGCTAGCAGCCCTGGGGCAGCTCCCTACGAGCAGTACTTC.

This clonotype occurred many times. CDR3 coding DNA: TGTGCCAGCAGTCTGGACAGCGTAGAGACCCAGTACTTC. This encodes CASSLDSVETQYF. The chain links TRBV12-3 or TRBV12-4 to TRBJ2-5, with D perhaps matching TRBD1 (6 bases). V gave up 5 bases and J gave up 4 bases, with 11 bases separating them. This CDR3 spans 13 amino acids.

Of note for this clonotype: Germline and junction disagree at one end, which may indicate a read error. This chain uses TRBV9 with TRBJ1-1; TRBD1 aligns across 10 bases. In germline, CDR1 is SGDLS, CDR2 YYNGEE. This CDR3 is 16 amino acids long. CDR3 amino acids: CASSLGDRGGGTEASF. CDR3 sequence (DNA): TGTGCCAGCAGTCTAGGGGACAGGGGAGGGGGCACTGAAGCTTCCTTT.

The J gene is TRBJ1-2, the V gene TRBV10-3; TRBD1 might be the D (6 bases). This CDR3 has 14 residues. Germline V gene sequence: CDR1 ENHRY, CDR2 SYGVKD. The germline V and J ends were trimmed by 6 bases and 5 bases, with 16 bases remaining between them. CDR3 in amino acids: CAISREGGWYGYTF. CDR3 nucleotide sequence: TGTGCCATCAGCAGGGAGGGGGGATGGTATGGCTACACCTTC.

V is TRBV25-1 and J is TRBJ1-5; 8 nucleotides align to TRBD1. Germline CDR1 and CDR2: MGHDK and SYGVNS. The CDR3 loop spans 19 amino acids. V shed 5 bases, J shed 9 bases, and the junction held 24 bases outside the gene matches. DNA of the CDR3: TGTGCCAGCAGTTATCCCAGTAGTACGGGACAGGCCACGGATCGGCCCCAGCATTTT. It specifies CASSYPSSTGQATDRPQHF.

At least ten counts were recorded for this clonotype. This chain joins TRBV15 and TRBJ1-1, with D hard to call. V lost 0 bases and J 0 bases, leaving 8 bases between the germline ends. The CDR3 sequence is 15 residues long. Germline V gene lookup returns CDR1 LNHNV and CDR2 YYDKDF (reference sequence). In DNA form, the CDR3 reads TGTGCCACCAGCAGAGATATTTCGGTGAACACTGAAGCTTTCTTT. It specifies CATSRDISVNTEAFF.

V is TRBV9 and J is TRBJ2-2; D perhaps matches TRBD1 (6 bases). Germline CDR1 and CDR2: SGDLS and YYNGEE. V was clipped by 4 bases and J by 7 bases, with 23 bases between them. The CDR3 length is 17 residues. CDR3 DNA: TGTGCCAGCAGCCCTTACCTACAGGGAATCGGAGGCGGGGAGCTGTTTTTT. Translating it yields CASSPYLQGIGGGELFF.

The CDR3 nucleotides read TGTGCCAGCAGCCAAGATCGATCGGTCTATTCACCCCTCCACTTT. It specifies CASSQDRSVYSPLHF. This sequence joins TRBV4-2 and TRBJ1-6, with D unresolved. The length of the CDR3 is 15 residues. Trimming stripped 0 bases from V and 8 bases from J, with 11 bases between. Germline CDR1 is LGHNA and CDR2 is YNFKEQ.

The chain couples TRBV4-1 to TRBJ2-5, with D perhaps matching TRBD1 (5 bases). The CDR3 has 15 amino acids. Trimming cost V 0 bases and J 4 bases, with 12 bases left between them. Germline V gives CDR1 MGHRA, CDR2 YSYEKL. The CDR3 DNA reads as TGCGCCAGCAGCCAAGATGTAGGGGCTAGAGAGACCCAGTACTTC. This sequence encodes CASSQDVGARETQYF.

The rearrangement uses TRBV9 and TRBJ2-5; 7 nucleotides align to TRBD2. CDR3 length: 15 amino acids. Trimming at V came to 6 bases and at J to 5 bases, leaving 13 bases not matched to a gene. In germline, CDR1 is SGDLS, CDR2 YYNGEE. In DNA, the CDR3 is TGTGCCAGCACCAGAAGGCCGGGAGGACCGGAGACCCAGTACTTC. As protein: CASTRRPGGPETQYF.

This clonotype was found many times. The J gene is TRBJ1-1, the V gene TRBV19, with 7 bases that match TRBD1. The CDR3 consists of 14 residues. Germline loops: CDR1 LNHDA, CDR2 SQIVND (reference sequence). Trimming took 3 bases from V and 3 from J; bases not matched to a gene: 4. The CDR3 sequence is CASSMWDSYTEAFF. The CDR3 nucleotides are TGTGCCAGTAGTATGTGGGACAGCTACACTGAAGCTTTCTTT.

The J gene is TRBJ2-7, the V gene TRBV20-1, with D possibly being TRBD1 (6 bases). V dropped 6 bases and J dropped 5 bases, with 17 bases sitting between them. The CDR3 is 13 amino acids. CDR1 is DFQATT, CDR2 SNEGSKA, per germline (reference sequence). CDR3 DNA: TGCAGTGCGCCCCGGACAGCCACTGACGAGCAGTACTTC. Residues: CSAPRTATDEQYF.

This clonotype was counted only a few times. V usage is TRBV9 and J usage is TRBJ2-6; TRBD2 aligns across 9 bases. V shed 3 bases, J shed 3 bases, and the junction held 10 bases outside the gene matches. Per the germline V gene, CDR1 is SGDLS and CDR2 is YYNGEE. The CDR3 has 18 residues. CDR3 nucleotides: TGTGCCAGCAGCGATTGGACCGGGACTAGCTATGGGGCCAACGTCCTGACTTTC. Encoded protein: CASSDWTGTSYGANVLTF.

This clonotype has a handful of counts. The genes are TRBV20-1 and TRBJ2-7; perhaps TRBD2 as D (5 bases). CDR1 and CDR2 (germline): DFQATT, SNEGSKA (reference sequence). CDR3 length equals 14 residues. The V end lost 6 bases, the J end lost 2 bases, and 17 bases lay between the germline ends. The CDR3 DNA sequence: TGCAGTGCGGCAACTAGTTCGGAGCCCTACGAGCAGTACTTC. It specifies CSAATSSEPYEQYF.

Points on this clonotype: Given a much more abundant clone one base away, this may be a read error. A read error is likely, as this CDR3 ends without the conserved phenylalanine or tryptophan. The genes are TRBV2 and TRBJ2-2; TRBD2 matches at 7 bases. V was pared by 6 bases and J by 4 bases, with 8 bases of the junction left unmatched. The germline gives CDR1 SNHLY, CDR2 FYNNEI. This CDR3 contains 15 residues. CDR3: CASRGDSGGTGELFS. In nucleotides, the CDR3 is TGTGCCAGCAGAGGGGACTCGGGGGGCACCGGGGAGCTGTTTTCT.

Note on this clonotype: The conserved closing phenylalanine or tryptophan is absent in this CDR3, likely reflecting a read error. The chain joins TRBV15 to TRBJ2-5; D gene uncertain. This CDR3 is built from 16 residues. In germline, CDR1 is LNHNV, CDR2 YYDKDF (reference sequence). Trimming cost V 0 bases and J 1 base, with 12 bases left between them. CDR3: CATSRDMAQPQETQYL. The CDR3 DNA reads as TGTGCCACCAGCAGAGATATGGCGCAGCCCCAAGAGACCCAGTACCTC.

The gene calls are TRBV6-1 and TRBJ2-7; TRBD1 aligns across 10 bases. The germline CDR1 and CDR2 sequences are MNHNS and SASEGT. This CDR3 is 15 amino acids long. The V gene end was trimmed by 5 bases and the J gene end by 2 bases; junction bases not matched to a gene: 6. CDR3 residues: CASSSRQGAAYEQYF. The CDR3 region has the DNA TGTGCCAGCAGTTCCCGACAGGGGGCTGCCTACGAGCAGTACTTC.

Worth noting for this clonotype: The junction differs from germline at one of its ends, possibly a read error. The V and J genes are TRBV10-3 and TRBJ1-5; D remains unclear. CDR3 size: 16 residues. CDR1 ENHRY and CDR2 SYGVKD come from the germline V gene. The CDR3 here is CASSYSETLANQPQHF. The CDR3 DNA sequence: TGTGCCAGCAGTTACAGTGAGACACTCGCAAATCAGCCCCAGCATTTT.

To note about this clonotype: Germline and junction disagree at one end, which may indicate a read error. This chain joins TRBV19 and TRBJ2-7; no reliable D call. Germline-derived CDR1 and CDR2 are LNHDA and SQIVND (reference sequence). The CDR3 length is 13 residues. The CDR3 DNA sequence: TGTGTCAGTAGTATCCAGCGATCCTACGAGCAGTACTTC. This translates into CVSSIQRSYEQYF. The full variable domain, with the rest looked up from reference TRBV19 and TRBJ2-7, is DGGITQSPKYLFRKEGQNVTLSCEQNLNHDAMYWYRQDPGQGLRLIYYSQIVNDFQKGDIAEGYSVSREKKESFPLTVTSAQKNPTAFYLCVSSIQRSYEQYFGPGTRLTVT.

The genes are TRBV6-2 or TRBV6-3 and TRBJ1-1; 8 nucleotides match TRBD1. Germline V lookup: CDR1 MNHEY, CDR2 SVGEGT. This CDR3 is built from 14 residues. V was pared by 0 bases and J by 5 bases, with 2 bases of the junction left unmatched. CDR3 loop: CASSYSRQGTEAFF. In DNA, the CDR3 is TGTGCCAGCAGTTACTCTAGACAGGGGACTGAAGCTTTCTTT.

This sequence joins TRBV12-3 or TRBV12-4 and TRBJ1-6, with D possibly matching TRBD1 (6 bases). Trimming removed 3 bases from V and 3 bases from J, with 9 bases in between. The CDR3 length is 15 residues. The CDR3 DNA reads as TGTGCCAGCAGTTTGGGACACCTCTATAATTCACCCCTCCACTTT. Amino acid sequence: CASSLGHLYNSPLHF.

The table lists this clonotype with many counts. The chain joins TRBV29-1 to TRBJ2-7, with D perhaps TRBD1 (6 bases). The CDR3 extends over 12 amino acids. V was pared by 6 bases and J by 4 bases, with 13 bases between. The V gene's germline CDR1 is SQVTM and CDR2 ANQGSEA. This CDR3 is CSVLWGPYEQYF. For the CDR3, the DNA is TGCAGCGTCCTATGGGGGCCATACGAGCAGTACTTC.

The chain is built from TRBV12-3 or TRBV12-4 and TRBJ1-1; the D gene is possibly TRBD1 (6 bases). This CDR3 region has 12 residues. Trimming took off 6 bases at V and 8 bases at J, with 13 bases between the two ends. CDR3 sequence (DNA): TGTGCCAGCAGGAGGGGGGGGCCAGAAGCTTTCTTT. It codes for CASRRGGPEAFF.

This clonotype was observed many times. J is TRBJ1-2 and V is TRBV2, with D possibly matching TRBD1 (5 bases). Trimming pared 2 bases from V and 5 bases from J, leaving 18 bases between. This CDR3 is 16 amino acids long. The V gene's germline CDR1 is SNHLY and CDR2 FYNNEI. The CDR3 nucleotides are TGTGCCAGCAGTGAAAATCGTGGGGGTGGCTGGTATGGCTACACCTTC. Residues: CASSENRGGGWYGYTF.

The table lists this clonotype with many counts. V and J are TRBV7-8 and TRBJ2-5, with 8 positions matching TRBD2. There are 16 residues in the CDR3. Germline V lookup: CDR1 SGHVS, CDR2 FQNEAQ. V lost 0 bases, J lost 1 base, and 4 bases stayed unmatched. The CDR3 sequence is CASSLAASGPQETQYF. The CDR3 nucleotides are TGTGCCAGCAGCTTAGCGGCTAGCGGGCCCCAAGAGACCCAGTACTTC.